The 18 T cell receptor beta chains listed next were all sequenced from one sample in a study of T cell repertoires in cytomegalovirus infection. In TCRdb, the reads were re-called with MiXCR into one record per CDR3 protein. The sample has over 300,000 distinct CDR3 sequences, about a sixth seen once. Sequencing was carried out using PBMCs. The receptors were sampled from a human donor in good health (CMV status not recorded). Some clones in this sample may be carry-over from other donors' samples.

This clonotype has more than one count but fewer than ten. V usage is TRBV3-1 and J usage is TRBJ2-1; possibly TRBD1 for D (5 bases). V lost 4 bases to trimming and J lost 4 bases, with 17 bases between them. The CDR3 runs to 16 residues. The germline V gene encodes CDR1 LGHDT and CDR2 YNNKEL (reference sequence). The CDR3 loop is CASSLDLAGSYNEQFF. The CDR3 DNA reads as TGTGCCAGCAGCCTCGACCTCGCAGGGTCGTACAATGAGCAGTTCTTC.

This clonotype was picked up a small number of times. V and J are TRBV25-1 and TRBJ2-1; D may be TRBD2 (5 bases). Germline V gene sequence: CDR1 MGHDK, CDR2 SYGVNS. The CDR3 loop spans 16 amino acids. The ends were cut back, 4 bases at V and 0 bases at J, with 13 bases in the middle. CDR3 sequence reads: CASSGPGIVSYNEQFF. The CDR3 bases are TGTGCCAGCAGTGGCCCCGGGATCGTCTCCTACAATGAGCAGTTCTTC.

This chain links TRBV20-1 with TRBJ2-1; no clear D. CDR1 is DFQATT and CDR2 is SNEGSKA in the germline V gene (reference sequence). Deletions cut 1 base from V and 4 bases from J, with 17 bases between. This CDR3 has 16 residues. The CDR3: CSARGLRTSQYNEQFF. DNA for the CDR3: TGCAGTGCTAGAGGCCTTCGGACCTCCCAGTACAATGAGCAGTTCTTC.

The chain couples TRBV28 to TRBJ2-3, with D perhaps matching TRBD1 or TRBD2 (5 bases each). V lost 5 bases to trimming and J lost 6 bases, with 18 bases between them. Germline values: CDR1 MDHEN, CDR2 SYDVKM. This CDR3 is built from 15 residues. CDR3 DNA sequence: TGTGCCAGCAGTCCGTCGGGACCCAATGTCGATACGCAGTATTTT. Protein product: CASSPSGPNVDTQYF.

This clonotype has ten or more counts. CDR3 region: CASSPYERANTEAFF. The CDR3 coding sequence is TGTGCCAGCTCACCCTACGAGAGAGCGAACACTGAAGCTTTCTTT. The rearrangement joins TRBV18 to TRBJ1-1; D uncertain. The CDR3 runs to 15 residues. Germline-derived CDR1 and CDR2 are KGHSH and LQKENI. Trimming cost V 3 bases and J 1 base, with 12 bases left between them.

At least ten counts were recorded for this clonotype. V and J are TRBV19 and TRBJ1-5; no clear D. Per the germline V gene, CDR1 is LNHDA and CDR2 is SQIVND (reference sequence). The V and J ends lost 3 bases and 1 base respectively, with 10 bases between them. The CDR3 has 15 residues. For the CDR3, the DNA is TGTGCCAGTAGTATCGGCAGTTACAGCAATCAGCCCCAGCATTTT. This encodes CASSIGSYSNQPQHF.

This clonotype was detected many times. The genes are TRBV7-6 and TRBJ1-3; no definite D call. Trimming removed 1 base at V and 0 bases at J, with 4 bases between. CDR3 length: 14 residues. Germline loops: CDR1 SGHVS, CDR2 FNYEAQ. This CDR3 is CASSLDLSGNTIYF. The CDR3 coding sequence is TGTGCCAGCAGCTTAGACCTCTCTGGAAACACCATATATTTT.

The DNA for the CDR3 is TGTGCCAGTAGTGACGGGGGGGGCTACGAGCAGTACTTC. Translation gives CASSDGGGYEQYF. This chain joins TRBV19 and TRBJ2-7, with 8 bases fitting TRBD2. J gave up 3 bases and V 5 bases, and 3 bases lay outside the gene matches. CDR1 and CDR2 from the germline V gene are LNHDA and SQIVND (reference sequence). The CDR3 has 13 amino acids. The whole variable domain, filled in from reference TRBV19 and TRBJ2-7, reads DGGITQSPKYLFRKEGQNVTLSCEQNLNHDAMYWYRQDPGQGLRLIYYSQIVNDFQKGDIAEGYSVSREKKESFPLTVTSAQKNPTAFYLCASSDGGGYEQYFGPGTRLTVT.

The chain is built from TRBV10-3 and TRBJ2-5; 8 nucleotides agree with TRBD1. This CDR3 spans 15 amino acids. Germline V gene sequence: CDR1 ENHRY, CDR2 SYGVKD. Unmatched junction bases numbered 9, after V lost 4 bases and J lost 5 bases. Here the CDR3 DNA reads TGTGCCATCAGTGGAGAGACAGGGGATGAGGAGACCCAGTACTTC. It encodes CAISGETGDEETQYF.

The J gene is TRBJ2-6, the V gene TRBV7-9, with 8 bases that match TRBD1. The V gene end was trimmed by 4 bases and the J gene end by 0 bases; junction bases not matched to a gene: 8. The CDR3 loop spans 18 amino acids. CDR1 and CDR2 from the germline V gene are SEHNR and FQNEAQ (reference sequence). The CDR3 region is CASSYSTGAYSGANVLTF. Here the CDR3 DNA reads TGTGCCAGCAGCTATTCGACAGGGGCGTACTCTGGGGCCAACGTCCTGACTTTC. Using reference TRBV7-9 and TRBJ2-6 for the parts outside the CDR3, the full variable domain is DTGVSQNPRHKITKRGQNVTFRCDPISEHNRLYWYRQTLGQGPEFLTYFQNEAQLEKSRLLSDRFSAERPKGSFSTLEIQRTEQGDSAMYLCASSYSTGAYSGANVLTFGAGSRLTVL.

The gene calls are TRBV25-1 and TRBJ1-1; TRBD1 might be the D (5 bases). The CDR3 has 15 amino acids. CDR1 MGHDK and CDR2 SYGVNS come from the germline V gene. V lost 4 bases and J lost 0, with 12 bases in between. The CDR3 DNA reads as TGTGCCAGCAGTGCGCAGGGCGGATTGAACACTGAAGCTTTCTTT. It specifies CASSAQGGLNTEAFF.

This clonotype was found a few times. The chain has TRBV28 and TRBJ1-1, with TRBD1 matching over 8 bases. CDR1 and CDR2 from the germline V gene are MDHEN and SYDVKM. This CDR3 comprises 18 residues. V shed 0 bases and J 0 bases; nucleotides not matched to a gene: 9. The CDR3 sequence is CASSLWLQGVSMNTEAFF. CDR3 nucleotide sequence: TGTGCCAGCAGTTTATGGCTACAGGGGGTCTCCATGAACACTGAAGCTTTCTTT.

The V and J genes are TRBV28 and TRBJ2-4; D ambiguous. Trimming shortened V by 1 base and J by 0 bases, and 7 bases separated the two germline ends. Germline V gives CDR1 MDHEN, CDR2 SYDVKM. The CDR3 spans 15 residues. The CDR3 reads CASSLSGLAKNIQYF. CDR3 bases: TGTGCCAGCAGTTTATCAGGCCTAGCCAAAAACATTCAGTACTTC.

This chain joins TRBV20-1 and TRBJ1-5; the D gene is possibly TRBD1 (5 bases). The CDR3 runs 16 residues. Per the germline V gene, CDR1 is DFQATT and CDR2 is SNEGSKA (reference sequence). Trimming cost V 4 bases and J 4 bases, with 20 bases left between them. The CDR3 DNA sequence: TGCAGTGCTACCTCCTCCATGGTGTCAGGGAATCAGCCCCAGCATTTT. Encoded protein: CSATSSMVSGNQPQHF.

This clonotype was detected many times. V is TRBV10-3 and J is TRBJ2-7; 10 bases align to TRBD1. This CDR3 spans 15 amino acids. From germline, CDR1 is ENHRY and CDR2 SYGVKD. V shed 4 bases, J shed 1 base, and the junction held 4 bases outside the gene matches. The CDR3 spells CAISGGTGVSYEQYF. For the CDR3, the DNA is TGTGCCATCAGTGGAGGGACAGGGGTTTCCTACGAGCAGTACTTC.

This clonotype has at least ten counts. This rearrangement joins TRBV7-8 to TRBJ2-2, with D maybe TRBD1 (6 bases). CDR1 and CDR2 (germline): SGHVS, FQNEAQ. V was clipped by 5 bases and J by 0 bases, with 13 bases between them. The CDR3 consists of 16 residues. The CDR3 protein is CASSRLQGTNTGELFF. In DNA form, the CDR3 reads TGTGCCAGCAGCCGCCTCCAGGGGACGAACACCGGGGAGCTGTTTTTT. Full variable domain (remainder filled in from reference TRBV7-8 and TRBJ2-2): GAGVSQSPRYKVAKRGQDVALRCDPISGHVSLFWYQQALGQGPEFLTYFQNEAQLDKSGLPSDRFFAERPEGSVSTLKIQRTQQEDSAVYLCASSRLQGTNTGELFFGEGSRLTVL.

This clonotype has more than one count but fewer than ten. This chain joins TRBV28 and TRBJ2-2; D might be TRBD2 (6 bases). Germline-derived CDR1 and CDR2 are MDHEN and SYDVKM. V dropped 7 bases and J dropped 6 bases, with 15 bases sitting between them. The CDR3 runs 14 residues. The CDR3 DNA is TGTGCCAGCACCTACGGGGGTACCCCCGGGGAGCTGTTTTTT. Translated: CASTYGGTPGELFF. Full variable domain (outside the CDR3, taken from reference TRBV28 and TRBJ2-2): DVKVTQSSRYLVKRTGEKVFLECVQDMDHENMFWYRQDPGLGLRLIYFSYDVKMKEKGDIPEGYSVSREKKERFSLILESASTNQTSMYLCASTYGGTPGELFFGEGSRLTVL.

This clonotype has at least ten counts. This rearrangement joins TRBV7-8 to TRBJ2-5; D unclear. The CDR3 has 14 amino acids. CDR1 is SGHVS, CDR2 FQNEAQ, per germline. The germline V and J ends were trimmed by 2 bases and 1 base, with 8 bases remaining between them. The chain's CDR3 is CASSLRDSQETQYF. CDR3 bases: TGTGCCAGCAGCTTAAGGGATAGCCAAGAGACCCAGTACTTC. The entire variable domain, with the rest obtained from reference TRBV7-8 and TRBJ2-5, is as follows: GAGVSQSPRYKVAKRGQDVALRCDPISGHVSLFWYQQALGQGPEFLTYFQNEAQLDKSGLPSDRFFAERPEGSVSTLKIQRTQQEDSAVYLCASSLRDSQETQYFGPGTRLLVL.